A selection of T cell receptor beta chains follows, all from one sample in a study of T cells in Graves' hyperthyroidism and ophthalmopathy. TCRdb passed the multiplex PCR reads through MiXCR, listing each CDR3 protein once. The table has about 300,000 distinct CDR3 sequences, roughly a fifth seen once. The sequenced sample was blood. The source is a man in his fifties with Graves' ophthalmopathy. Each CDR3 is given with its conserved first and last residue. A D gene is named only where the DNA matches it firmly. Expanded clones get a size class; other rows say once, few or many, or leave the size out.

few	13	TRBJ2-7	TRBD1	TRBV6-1	TGTGCCAGCAGTGTCAGGGGGCTTTACGAGCAGTACTTC	CASSVRGLYEQYF
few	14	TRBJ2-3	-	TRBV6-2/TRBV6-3	TGTGCCAGCAGTTACACAGGGAGACATAATACGCAGTATTTT	CASSYTGRHNTQYF
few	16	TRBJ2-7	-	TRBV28	TGTGCCAGCAGTTTTGATCGGTTTCCGAGCTCCTACGAGCAGTACTTC	CASSFDRFPSSYEQYF
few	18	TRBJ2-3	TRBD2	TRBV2	TGTGCCAGCAGTGAACTAGCGGGAGGGCCTCAGACGACAGATACGCAGTATTTT	CASSELAGGPQTTDTQYF
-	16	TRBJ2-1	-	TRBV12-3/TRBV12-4	TGTGCCAGCAGTTTAGCGAGGGGGGAGGGGTGGAATGAGCAGTTCTTC	CASSLARGEGWNEQFF
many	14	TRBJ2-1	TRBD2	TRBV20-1	TGCAGTGCTAGGGGGGGGGTAGCTTACAATGAGCAGTTCTTC	CSARGGVAYNEQFF
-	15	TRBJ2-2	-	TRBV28	TGTGCCAGCCGGTTAGGGGGTATCTACACCGGGGAGCTGTTTTTT	CASRLGGIYTGELFF
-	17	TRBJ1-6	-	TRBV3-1	TGTGCCAGCAGCCAAGTTTCAGGGAGCTCCTATAATTCACCCCTCCACTTT	CASSQVSGSSYNSPLHF
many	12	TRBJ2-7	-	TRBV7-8	TGTGCCAGCAGCTGGGTGGGCTACGAGCAGTACTTC	CASSWVGYEQYF
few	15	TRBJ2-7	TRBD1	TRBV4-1	TGCGCCAGCAGCCTAGGGACAGGGAGTATCTACGAGCAGTACTTC	CASSLGTGSIYEQYF
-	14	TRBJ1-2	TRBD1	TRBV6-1	TGTGCCAGCAGTGTTTCGGACAGGGCTCCTTCCTACACCTTC	CASSVSDRAPSYTF
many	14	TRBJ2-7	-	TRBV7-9	TGTGCCAGCAGCCTCCGGGACCAAACGAACGAGCAGTACTTC	CASSLRDQTNEQYF
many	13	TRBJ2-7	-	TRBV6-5	TGTGCCAGCAGTTACACCCGACGGTACGAGCAGTACTTC	CASSYTRRYEQYF
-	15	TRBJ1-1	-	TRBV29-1	TGCAGCGTTGGAGATCCGACAGGACGGGGCACTGAAGCTTTCTTT	CSVGDPTGRGTEAFF
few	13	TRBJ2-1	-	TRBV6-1	TGTGCCAGCAGTCCCTTCTTCGGCAATGAGCAGTTCTTC	CASSPFFGNEQFF
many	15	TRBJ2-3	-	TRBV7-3	TGTGCCAGCAGCTTCCAGGGCTCTAGCACAGATACGCAGTATTTT	CASSFQGSSTDTQYF
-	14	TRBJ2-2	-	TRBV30	TGTGCCTGGACCCCGGGAGCGCCCAGCGGGGAGCTGTTTTTT	CAWTPGAPSGELFF
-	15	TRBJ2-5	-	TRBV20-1	TGCAGTGCCCAAGGGGCTAGGAGGCGTCAAGAGACCCAGTACTTC	CSAQGARRRQETQYF
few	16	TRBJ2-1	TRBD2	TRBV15	TGTGCCACCAGCGGGGGACCAGAGACTAGCGGAAATGAGCAGTTCTTC	CATSGGPETSGNEQFF
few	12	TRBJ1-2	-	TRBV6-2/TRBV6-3	TGTGCCAGCAGTTACACCGGGTTGGGCTACACCTTC	CASSYTGLGYTF
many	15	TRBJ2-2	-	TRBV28	TGTGCCAGCAGCTTTGTAGTTGGAGGCACCGGGGAGCTGTTTTTT	CASSFVVGGTGELFF
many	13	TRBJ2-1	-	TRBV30	TGTGCCTGGAGTGTAATTCTCGGGAATGAGCAGTTCTTC	CAWSVILGNEQFF
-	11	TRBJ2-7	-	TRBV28	TGTGCCAGCAAACGACTCTACGAGCAGTACTTC	CASKRLYEQYF
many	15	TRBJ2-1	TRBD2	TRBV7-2	TGTGCCAGCAGCTCAGATGGACTAGCGGGGGGGGAGCAGTTCTTC	CASSSDGLAGGEQFF
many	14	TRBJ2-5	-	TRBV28	TGTGCCAGCAACCTCATGAGGTACCAAGAGACCCAGTACTTC	CASNLMRYQETQYF
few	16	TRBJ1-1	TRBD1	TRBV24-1	TGTGCCACCAGTGCCTTCCGGGACAGGGGGGGCACTGAAGCTTTCTTT	CATSAFRDRGGTEAFF
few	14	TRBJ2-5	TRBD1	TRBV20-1	TGCAGTGCCGAGACCCGACAGGGGGTGAAGACCCAGTACTTC	CSAETRQGVKTQYF
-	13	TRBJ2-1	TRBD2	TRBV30	TGTGCCTGGAGTACTAGCGGGTACAATGAGCAGTTCTTC	CAWSTSGYNEQFF
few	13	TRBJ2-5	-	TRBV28	TGTGCCAGCAGTCGGGGGTTCCAAGAGACCCAGTACTTC	CASSRGFQETQYF
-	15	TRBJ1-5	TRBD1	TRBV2	TGTGCCAGCAGTGAGAGGGGACAGGTGGGTCAGCCCCAGCATTTT	CASSERGQVGQPQHF
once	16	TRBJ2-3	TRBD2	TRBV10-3	TGTGCCATCAGTGAGTCGATAGCGGGAGGGGAATATACGCAGTATTTT	CAISESIAGGEYTQYF
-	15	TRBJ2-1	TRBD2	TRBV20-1	TGCAGTGCTAGAGAAGCGGGACTCTCCTACAATGAGCAGTTCTTC	CSAREAGLSYNEQFF
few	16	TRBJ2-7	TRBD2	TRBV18	TGTGCCAGCTCACCAGAGGTAGCGGGTACTTCCTACGAGCAGTACTTC	CASSPEVAGTSYEQYF
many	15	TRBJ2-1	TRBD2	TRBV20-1	TGCAGTGCTAGAGATGGCGAGCGGGATTGGAATGAGCAGTTCTTC	CSARDGERDWNEQFF
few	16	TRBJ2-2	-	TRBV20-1	TGCAGTGCTAGAGATTTCCAGCGCAAGAACACCGGGGAGCTGTTTTTT	CSARDFQRKNTGELFF
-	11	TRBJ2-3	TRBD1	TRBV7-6	TGTGCCAGCAGCTCAGGGGGCGGGCAGTATTTT	CASSSGGGQYF
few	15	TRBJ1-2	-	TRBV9	TGTGCCAGCAGCGTAGTGTCGGGCCGCGGCTATGGCTACACCTTC	CASSVVSGRGYGYTF
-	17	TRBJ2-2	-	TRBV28	TGTGCCGGCAGTCCCTTCAGCAGCGGCCTAAACACCGGGGAGCTGTTTTTT	CAGSPFSSGLNTGELFF
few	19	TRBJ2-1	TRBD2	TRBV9	TGTGCCAGCAGCGTAGGACGGCTAGCGGGAGCCACGGGCTACAATGAGCAGTTCTTC	CASSVGRLAGATGYNEQFF
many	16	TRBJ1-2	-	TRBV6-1	TGTGCCAGCAGTGCCTCGGCCCGGGCCGTTCACTATGGCTACACCTTC	CASSASARAVHYGYTF
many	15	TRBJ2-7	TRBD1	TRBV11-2	TGTGCCAGCAGCTTGTCGTTACAGGGGACGTACGAGCAGTACTTC	CASSLSLQGTYEQYF
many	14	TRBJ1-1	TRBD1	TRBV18	TGTGCCAGCTCACAAACGCGACAGGGTGATGAAGCTTTCTTT	CASSQTRQGDEAFF
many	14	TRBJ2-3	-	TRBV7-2	TGTGCCAGCAGGGGCGGAGCCGCCACAGATACGCAGTATTTT	CASRGGAATDTQYF
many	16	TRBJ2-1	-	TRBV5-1	TGCGCCAGCAGCTTGTCTCCGCTAGGCTCGGGCAATGAGCAGTTCTTC	CASSLSPLGSGNEQFF
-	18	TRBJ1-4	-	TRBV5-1	TGCGCCAGCAGCTCAGGACTGGCGCCGGCGGTTGGTAATGAAAAACTGTTTTTT	CASSSGLAPAVGNEKLFF
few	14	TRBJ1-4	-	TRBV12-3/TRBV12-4	TGTGCCAGCAGTTTTGACAGAACTAATGAAAAACTGTTTTTT	CASSFDRTNEKLFF